Following are 12 T cell receptor beta chains from one sample sequenced in a study of cytomegalovirus exposure and HLA in healthy donors. A multiplex PCR was run with 60 Vbeta primers and 13 Jbeta primers. Profiled with immunoSEQ multiplex PCR; TCRdb holds only in-frame clones, not every one. The sample has around 190,000 clones, 87% seen once. What was sequenced was PBMCs. The receptors derive from a boy aged 2 to 10 in good health and CMV-seronegative.

This clone was picked up a small number of times. This rearrangement joins TRBV9 to TRBJ1-2; 7 bases map to TRBD1. The CDR3 has 14 residues. Germline trimming cut 3 bases from V and 7 bases from J; bases unmatched to any gene: 9. Germline assignment: CDR1 SGDLS and CDR2 YYNGEE. In DNA form, the CDR3 reads TGTGCCAGCAGCGCGTCAACAGGGGCCGGTGGCTACACCTTC. The encoded protein is CASSASTGAGGYTF.

The V gene is TRBV29-1, the J gene TRBJ2-5; D is possibly TRBD2 (5 bases). Trimming took 7 bases from V and 11 from J, leaving 17 bases between them. Germline V gene data show CDR1 as SQVTM and CDR2 as ANQGSEA. CDR3 length equals 11 residues. The CDR3 protein is CSGKLGGEQYF. The CDR3 nucleotides read TGCAGCGGTAAACTAGGTGGGGAGCAGTACTTC.

This chain connects TRBV5-1 to TRBJ2-5; D gene uncertain. Germline V CDR1 and CDR2: SGHRS, YFSETQ. This CDR3 comprises 16 residues. The V and J ends lost 0 bases and 0 bases respectively, with 12 bases between them. CDR3 nucleotides: TGCGCCAGCAGCTTGGGTCTAGACCAATACCAAGAGACCCAGTACTTC. It yields the protein CASSLGLDQYQETQYF.

The rearrangement links TRBV28 to TRBJ1-2; 8 positions match TRBD1. V shed 11 bases and J 6 bases; nucleotides not matched to a gene: 14. Germline V gene data show CDR1 as MDHEN and CDR2 as SYDVKM. This CDR3 spans 14 amino acids. The CDR3 protein is CAGGQGASPDGYTF. The CDR3 coding sequence is TGTGCCGGGGGGCAGGGGGCGTCTCCTGATGGCTACACCTTC.

The CDR3 DNA reads as TGTGCCAGCATCTACGGTCGGGAGGGAGAGACTGTCACGCACTATGGCTACACCTTC. Residues: CASIYGREGETVTHYGYTF. The chain combines TRBV28 with TRBJ1-2, with D unresolved. This CDR3 contains 19 residues. In germline, CDR1 is MDHEN, CDR2 SYDVKM. V lost 7 bases and J lost 3, with 30 bases in between.

The V and J genes are TRBV5-6 and TRBJ1-2, with 7 bases lining up with TRBD1. The CDR3 contains 14 residues. From germline, CDR1 is SGHDT and CDR2 YYEEEE. V lost 4 bases and J lost 0; bases outside the gene matches: 3. The CDR3 DNA reads TGTGCCAGCAGCCCGGGACAGCCTAACTATGGCTACACCTTC. Its protein is CASSPGQPNYGYTF.

This clone has only one observation. This sequence joins TRBV21-1 and TRBJ1-2; the table calls TRBD1, which could not be checked here. TRBV21-1 is a known pseudogene. The length of the CDR3 is 13 residues. This CDR3 reads CASCRGGNYGYTF. The CDR3 nucleotides are TGTGCCAGTTGCAGGGGTGGTAACTATGGCTACACCTTC.

This clone was picked up a small number of times. The chain employs TRBV7-9 and TRBJ1-1; 8 bases are shared with TRBD1. V shed 1 base, J shed 5 bases, and the junction held 3 bases outside the gene matches. The CDR3 runs 14 residues. Germline CDR1 SEHNR, CDR2 FQNEAQ (reference sequence). This CDR3 is CASSLVQGGTEAFF. Here the CDR3 DNA reads TGTGCCAGCAGCTTAGTACAGGGGGGGACTGAAGCTTTCTTT.

The chain joins TRBV9 to TRBJ2-5; D uncertain. Germline V gives CDR1 SGDLS, CDR2 YYNGEE. This CDR3 spans 13 amino acids. Between the trimmed V and J ends, which lost 4 bases and 0 bases, there was a span of 7 bases. The CDR3 bases are TGTGCCAGCAGCCCCTTGTACCAAGAGACCCAGTACTTC. Its translation is CASSPLYQETQYF.

The V gene is TRBV9, the J gene TRBJ2-7; the match to TRBD2 covers 7 bases. The CDR3 is 16 residues long. Germline values: CDR1 SGDLS, CDR2 YYNGEE. The ends lost 0 bases at V and 2 bases at J; junction bases unmatched: 8. The CDR3 sequence is CASSVGAGGRTYEQYF. The CDR3 nucleotides are TGTGCCAGCAGCGTAGGAGCTGGCGGGAGAACCTACGAGCAGTACTTC.

CDR3 protein: CASSPDRALRSNQPQHF. The DNA for the CDR3 is TGTGCCAGCTCCCCGGACAGGGCCTTACGGAGCAATCAGCCCCAGCATTTT. The V call is TRBV18, the J call TRBJ1-5, with 8 bases identical to TRBD1. The CDR3 totals 17 residues. V lost 6 bases, J lost 1 base, and 11 bases stayed unmatched. Germline V gene lookup returns CDR1 KGHSH and CDR2 LQKENI.

V is TRBV19 and J is TRBJ1-6; weak D call: TRBD1 (5 bases). The CDR3 contains 15 residues. Germline V CDR1 and CDR2: LNHDA, SQIVND (reference sequence). V was cut by 5 bases and J by 7 bases, with 15 bases left in between. CDR3 in DNA: TGTGCCAGTAGTGACCGCACAGGACTAAATTCACCCCTCCACTTT. It is translated as CASSDRTGLNSPLHF.